These 18 T cell receptor beta chains were all obtained from the same sample, sequenced in a study of radiotherapy plus CTLA-4 blockade in lung cancer. Only in-frame clones appear in the TCRdb table, and some are missing; sequencing was by immunoSEQ multiplex PCR. Of tens of thousands of clones listed, around 86% are singletons. The sequencing here drew on peripheral blood, taken from a patient treated with radiotherapy plus ipilimumab. These TCRs come from a human donor with non-small cell lung cancer that progressed on radiotherapy plus ipilimumab.

V and J are TRBV6-5 and TRBJ1-1; 9 bases agree with TRBD1. J was trimmed by 4 bases and V by 6 bases; bases with no gene match: 6. There are 14 residues in the CDR3. CDR1 and CDR2 from the germline V gene are MNHEY and SVGAGI. CDR3 bases: TGTGCCAGCAGCAAACAGGGGGCGGGCACTGAAGCTTTCTTT. Translating it yields CASSKQGAGTEAFF.

This sequence joins TRBV18 and TRBJ2-1; possibly TRBD1 or TRBD2 for D (5 bases each). V lost 3 bases, J lost 5 bases, and 8 bases lay in between. Germline V gene data show CDR1 as KGHSH and CDR2 as LQKENI. The CDR3 covers 13 residues. Here the CDR3 reads CASSPGTDNEQFF. Written as DNA, the CDR3 is TGTGCCAGCTCACCCGGGACCGACAATGAGCAGTTCTTC.

V and J are TRBV29-1 and TRBJ2-3; 9 bases line up with TRBD2. The germline V gene has CDR1 SQVTM and CDR2 ANQGSEA. The trim removed 7 bases at V and 5 bases at J, leaving 10 bases unmatched. The CDR3 is 14 residues long. As DNA, the CDR3 is TGCAGCGCCCGAGTAGCGGGAGTTGGAGATACGCAGTATTTT. It encodes CSARVAGVGDTQYF.

J is TRBJ2-2 and V is TRBV5-1; 7 bases match TRBD1. Germline V gene sequence: CDR1 SGHRS, CDR2 YFSETQ. This CDR3 has 15 amino acids. V gave up 3 bases and J gave up 1 base; unmatched junction bases: 3. The chain's CDR3 is CASSSRTGNTGELFF. The CDR3 coding sequence is TGCGCCAGCAGCTCCCGGACAGGGAACACCGGGGAGCTGTTTTTT.

The rearrangement links TRBV5-1 to TRBJ1-2; a weak D match, TRBD1 (5 bases). This CDR3 is 12 amino acids long. The germline V gene has CDR1 SGHRS and CDR2 YFSETQ. V shed 0 bases and J shed 8 bases, with 8 bases lying between them. The CDR3 DNA follows: TGCGCCAGCAGCTTGGTGGGGGAAGGCTACACCTTC. It translates to CASSLVGEGYTF.

The V and J genes are TRBV6-1 and TRBJ1-2; possible D gene TRBD1, 5 bases. The CDR3 consists of 12 residues. The germline gives CDR1 MNHNS, CDR2 SASEGT. V was cut by 8 bases and J by 4 bases, with 11 bases left in between. The CDR3 reads CASRQRPYGYTF. The CDR3 bases are TGTGCCAGCCGACAGAGACCCTATGGCTACACCTTC.

This clone was observed once. This chain uses TRBV7-9 with TRBJ2-1, with no clear D. V shed 2 bases and J shed 8 bases, with 10 bases lying between them. This CDR3 contains 13 residues. Germline-derived CDR1 and CDR2 are SEHNR and FQNEAQ (reference sequence). As DNA, the CDR3 is TGTGCCAGCAGCTTAATGGAGTTCGATGAGCAGTTCTTC. Translation gives CASSLMEFDEQFF.

The V gene is TRBV27, the J gene TRBJ2-5, with 11 positions matching TRBD2. Germline assignment: CDR1 MNHEY and CDR2 SMNVEV (reference sequence). The CDR3 is 19 residues long. V gave up 2 bases and J gave up 2 bases; unmatched junction bases: 13. The CDR3 nucleotides read TGTGCCAGCAGTTTAACCGCCTGGGCTAGCGGGAGGATACAAGAGACCCAGTACTTC. It codes for CASSLTAWASGRIQETQYF.

Written as DNA, the CDR3 is TGCGCCAGCAGTTCCAGCGGGGGGCGCTCCTACAATGAGCAGTTCTTC. This gives the protein CASSSSGGRSYNEQFF. The chain carries TRBV5-1 and TRBJ2-1; TRBD2 matches at 9 bases. V lost 5 bases and J lost 0; bases outside the gene matches: 6. Germline V gene sequence: CDR1 SGHRS, CDR2 YFSETQ. There are 16 residues in the CDR3.

This chain joins TRBV4-1 and TRBJ2-2, with TRBD2 as a possible D gene (6 bases). Trimming took 4 bases from V and 3 from J, leaving 12 bases between them. The CDR3 runs 15 residues. Germline assignment: CDR1 MGHRA and CDR2 YSYEKL. CDR3 protein: CASSPLTGDTGELFF. The CDR3 DNA reads as TGCGCCAGCAGCCCCTTGACGGGGGACACCGGGGAGCTGTTTTTT.

CDR3 in DNA: TGTGCCAGCAGCCGCGGTGGGCAGGGGGGTCAGCCCCAGCATTTT. Translated: CASSRGGQGGQPQHF. The genes are TRBV28 and TRBJ1-5; 7 bases align to TRBD1. This CDR3 region has 15 residues. Germline V gene lookup returns CDR1 MDHEN and CDR2 SYDVKM. With 6 bases clipped from V and 6 bases from J, the junction kept 11 bases outside the gene matches.

This clone turned up a few times. A junction boundary mismatches the germline segment, possibly from a read error. This chain connects TRBV7-2 to TRBJ2-5; tentative D call: TRBD2 (6 bases). The CDR3 runs 14 residues. The germline V gene encodes CDR1 SGHTA and CDR2 FQGNSA. CDR3 sequence reads: CASSLFGASAVPNF. The CDR3 DNA sequence: TGTGCCAGCAGCTTATTCGGGGCTAGCGCCGTACCGAACTTC.

This chain links TRBV5-6 with TRBJ1-3; D ambiguous. V lost 2 bases and J 4 bases, leaving 7 bases between the germline ends. Germline loops: CDR1 SGHDT, CDR2 YYEEEE. The CDR3 consists of 13 residues. CDR3 protein: CASSFGSGNTIYF. In DNA, the CDR3 is TGTGCCAGCAGCTTCGGGTCCGGAAACACCATATATTTT.

The chain links TRBV28 to TRBJ1-3; tentative D call: TRBD1 (5 bases). In germline, CDR1 is MDHEN, CDR2 SYDVKM. The ends were cut back, 2 bases at V and 1 base at J, with 9 bases in the middle. This CDR3 region has 15 residues. CDR3 in DNA: TGTGCCAGCAGTTTACAGGACAAGTCTGGAAACACCATATATTTT. It codes for CASSLQDKSGNTIYF. The whole variable domain, remainder taken from reference TRBV28 and TRBJ1-3, is DVKVTQSSRYLVKRTGEKVFLECVQDMDHENMFWYRQDPGLGLRLIYFSYDVKMKEKGDIPEGYSVSREKKERFSLILESASTNQTSMYLCASSLQDKSGNTIYFGEGSWLTVV.

This chain connects TRBV5-1 to TRBJ1-2; D call uncertain. V gave up 3 bases and J gave up 8 bases, with 17 bases separating them. The CDR3 covers 14 residues. Germline CDR1 reads SGHRS; CDR2 reads YFSETQ. CDR3 in amino acids: CASSSSGSAGGYTF. The CDR3 region has the DNA TGCGCCAGCAGCTCCTCAGGTTCCGCCGGAGGCTACACCTTC.

The chain links TRBV6-5 to TRBJ2-4; 7 nucleotides agree with TRBD1. The CDR3 covers 15 residues. From germline, CDR1 is MNHEY and CDR2 SVGAGI. The V gene end was trimmed by 6 bases and the J gene end by 0 bases; junction bases not matched to a gene: 5. CDR3 nucleotides: TGTGCCAGCAGCTTCGACAGGGTAGCCAAAAACATTCAGTACTTC. Amino acid sequence: CASSFDRVAKNIQYF.

Comment on this clone: One junction end does not reproduce the germline sequence, and a read error may be involved. The chain links TRBV18 to TRBJ2-7; 10 bases are shared with TRBD1. The CDR3 consists of 14 residues. Germline V lookup: CDR1 KGHSH, CDR2 LQKENI. The CDR3, as DNA: TGTGCCAGCCCACCGCGGGACAGGGGCTACGAGCAGTACTTC. Translation gives CASPPRDRGYEQYF.

This rearrangement joins TRBV25-1 to TRBJ2-7; 11 bases are a match to TRBD2. The CDR3 contains 14 residues. CDR1 and CDR2 (germline): MGHDK, SYGVNS. With 5 bases clipped from V and 3 bases from J, the junction kept 3 bases outside the gene matches. The CDR3 sequence: CASSFGTSGYEQYF. As DNA, the CDR3 is TGTGCCAGCAGTTTTGGGACTAGCGGCTACGAGCAGTACTTC.